This TCR beta chain stems from a study of beta chain features in type 1 diabetes (dated by TCRdb to 2017 to 2018). For the study in its entirety: No differences in mean age, gender distribution, total cell number or subset yield were found between patients and healthy donors. A total of 100 million to 140 million sorted cells were examined across all samples, and the number of cells per subset was strongly correlated with RNA yield. The study compared TCRB repertoires of sorted circulating CD4+ T cell subsets between recently diagnosed type 1 diabetes patients and matched healthy donors. Regulatory and stem cell-like memory subsets were isolated from only 8 patients and roughly eight healthy donors, whereas naive and central memory subsets came from all 30 or so donors. Overall study outcomes, separate from this receptor: At VDJ recombination sites, type 1 diabetes patients had fewer insertions and more deleted nucleotides, which implies abnormalities in thymic rearrangement. Because small numbers of individuals were included in the HLA sub-analyses, any influence of HLA type on TCRB rearrangement was left unresolved. Naive, central memory and regulatory TCRB repertoires appeared to be more alike among patients than among healthy donors. Shorter templates might have been favored by PCR, but patient and control samples were amplified and corrected together, so both groups would have been affected equally by any skew. Because cDNA was sequenced instead of genomic DNA, activated cells with high expression could be over-represented, although the groups did not differ in activation or CD3 levels. Type 1 diabetes patients showed a moderate but significant shortening of TCRB CDR3 length in all four CD4+ subsets.

The entire isolated RNA was reverse transcribed using the High Capacity cDNA Reverse Transcription Kit, and thus expressed TCRB transcripts were sequenced. Deep immunoSEQ sequencing was applied to naive, central memory and regulatory T cell samples, giving an average of about 3.7 million total reads per sample. Sorted cells were lysed in RLT buffer and RNA was extracted with DNase-treated RNeasy Micro or Mini kits, depending on cell number. To prevent cross-contamination, every cell subset was processed on its own, while patient and healthy donor samples were processed together. The immunoSEQ multiplex PCR was used to amplify TCRB sequences from cDNA, generating 87-bp fragments that spanned the CDR3 region. Sequencing of the amplicons was performed on the Illumina HiSeq platform. As for the original processing: Synthetic template baselines were used to correct PCR bias computationally, reads within Hamming distance 2 were collapsed, and singletons that could not be merged were discarded. Reads were aligned against IMGT to assign V, D and J genes, CDR3 length and insertions or deletions at six rearrangement sites. Within each subset, clonotype counts were normalized to the number of sorted cells before true diversity and Gini coefficients were calculated with the tcR R package. The overlap coefficient, calculated on TCRB nucleotide sequences, was used to quantify repertoire sharing. As a proxy for the pre-selection repertoire, out-of-frame TCRB sequences from naive cells were analyzed. Imported from immuneACCESS, the table was reduced by TCRdb to in-frame sequences with V and J called. These copies leave out some clones; in studies compared against another copy, an unresolved V gene accounts for under half, and the cause of the remainder is not known. V, J and clone size were drawn from that table, and D and trimming were deduced from the DNA. The sample contains around 250,000 clones, about a fifth of them found a single time. Less than 0.03% of the sample comes from the top ten.

The CDR3 has 17 amino acids, counting the end cysteine and phenylalanine. The only DNA kept is the CDR3, 51 bases in frame from the first base. Trimming costs V 5 bases and J 0 bases, and their ends lie 17 bases apart. Taken from the germline V gene (reference sequence), the CDR1 and CDR2 loops are MNHEY and SMNVEV. From each donor, a single peripheral blood sample of 95 to 150 mL on average was drawn into heparinised tubes. Using a panel that included CD45RO, CCR7, CD25, CD127, CD95 and CD27, naive, central memory, regulatory and stem cell-like memory CD4+ T cells were sorted on a BD FACSAria II. Purity was above 95% for every sorted population. PBMCs were separated immediately by Lymphoprep density gradient centrifugation and were stained directly, without being cultured. Samples were stained and sorted in pairs, with one healthy donor and one patient per experiment, so that batch effects were minimized.

As regards this clone: Its antigen has not been determined. No much larger clonotype is one base removed from it; base qualities were not supplied.

This clonotype was obtained from a woman in her forties with type 1 diabetes. Material: naive CD4+ T cells from blood. What this sample's cell subset or site label stands for: true naive CD4+ T cells. Recombination joined TRBV27 with TRBJ2-4; possibly the D gene is TRBD1, per 6 matching bases. The CDR3: CASSVALTGLAKNIQYF. The base sequence is TGTGCCAGCAGTGTCGCCCTTACAGGGTTAGCCAAAAACATTCAGTACTTC.